The 6 T cell receptor beta chains below all came from one sample that was sequenced in a study of blood T cell repertoires in COVID-19. The repertoire was sequenced with immunoSEQ multiplex PCR; TCRdb's copy has only in-frame clones and lacks some. The data show under 95,000 clones, approximately 88% seen once. Specimen: peripheral blood. The receptors derive from a human donor in a cohort sampled during active COVID-19.

The V and J genes are TRBV2 and TRBJ1-6; D may be TRBD1 (5 bases). The CDR3 loop spans 13 amino acids. Trimming shortened V by 7 bases and J by 5 bases, and 9 bases separated the two germline ends. The germline CDR1 and CDR2 sequences are SNHLY and FYNNEI. Here the CDR3 DNA reads TGTGCCAGCACGACAGCAAATAATTCACCCCTCCACTTT. It encodes CASTTANNSPLHF. The whole variable domain, filled in from reference TRBV2 and TRBJ1-6, reads EPEVTQTPSHQVTQMGQEVILRCVPISNHLYFYWYRQILGQKVEFLVSFYNNEISEKSEIFDDQFSVERPDGSNFTLKIRSTKLEDSAMYFCASTTANNSPLHFGNGTRLTVT.

DNA for the CDR3: TGTGCCAGCAGCGTAAACTCCGGGACTAGAGAGTTTACCGAGCAGTACTTC. Its translation: CASSVNSGTREFTEQYF. This chain joins TRBV9 and TRBJ2-7; 8 nucleotides match TRBD2. The junction had 15 bases not matched to a gene; V was cut back by 1 base and J by 6 bases. CDR3 length: 17 residues. Germline CDR1 and CDR2: SGDLS and YYNGEE. Together with reference TRBV9 and TRBJ2-7, the CDR3 gives the full variable domain: DSGVTQTPKHLITATGQRVTLRCSPRSGDLSVYWYQQSLDQGLQFLIQYYNGEERAKGNILERFSAQQFPDLHSELNLSSLELGDSALYFCASSVNSGTREFTEQYFGPGTRLTVT.

V and J are TRBV11-2 and TRBJ2-7, with 7 bases identical to TRBD2. Germline trimming cut 5 bases from V and 3 bases from J; bases unmatched to any gene: 19. The CDR3 is made up of 18 amino acids. Germline V lookup: CDR1 SGHAT, CDR2 FQNNGV. In DNA, the CDR3 is TGTGCCAGCAGCCGATTAATGGGGGGGAACAAAAGGAACTACGAGCAGTACTTC. This encodes CASSRLMGGNKRNYEQYF.

The V and J genes are TRBV11-2 and TRBJ1-6, with D hard to call. The CDR3 runs to 15 residues. CDR1 and CDR2 (germline): SGHAT, FQNNGV. V lost 1 base and J 2 bases, leaving 6 bases between the germline ends. The DNA for the CDR3 is TGTGCCAGCAGCTTAGGAGGAGCCTATAATTCACCCCTCCACTTT. It specifies CASSLGGAYNSPLHF.

The chain carries TRBV28 and TRBJ2-7; possibly TRBD2 for D (6 bases). This CDR3 spans 14 amino acids. V lost 6 bases and J 1 base, leaving 13 bases between the germline ends. Germline V gene lookup returns CDR1 MDHEN and CDR2 SYDVKM. CDR3 sequence reads: CASSPYGGSYEQYF. For the CDR3, the DNA is TGTGCCAGCAGCCCATATGGGGGGTCCTACGAGCAGTACTTC. The variable domain in full, with the rest retrieved from reference TRBV28 and TRBJ2-7, is DVKVTQSSRYLVKRTGEKVFLECVQDMDHENMFWYRQDPGLGLRLIYFSYDVKMKEKGDIPEGYSVSREKKERFSLILESASTNQTSMYLCASSPYGGSYEQYFGPGTRLTVT.

J is TRBJ1-1 and V is TRBV14; D not resolved. Per the germline V gene, CDR1 is SGHDN and CDR2 is FVKESK. V gave up 1 base and J gave up 4 bases, with 10 bases separating them. The length of the CDR3 is 14 residues. This chain's CDR3 is CASSQVLGSTEAFF. For the CDR3, the DNA is TGTGCCAGCAGCCAAGTCCTCGGGAGCACTGAAGCTTTCTTT.